This record covers a single T cell receptor delta chain. Its antigen is not known. Other nucleotide sequences from this sample produce the same CDR3. The sample comes from a study of Vδ1+ human thymocytes. General study results and limits: In the thymus, TRG and TRD repertoires looked highly polyclonal with Gaussian CDR3 lengths. Despite high sort purity, about 19% of thymic T cell receptor delta sequences were Vdelta2.

The sorted cells were CD3+ Vdelta1+ Vdelta2- thymocytes from alphabeta-depleted thymus. The template was reverse-transcribed extracted RNA. CDR3 amplicons came from multiplex PCR with pooled V-gene forward and constant-region reverse primers. TCRdb re-called the multiplex PCR reads using CATT. The data show roughly 56,000 delta-chain clones, more than 12% seen once. The germline V and J ends were trimmed by 2 bases and 0 bases, with 7 bases remaining between them. This CDR3 contains 14 residues. Germline V gene data show CDR1 as TSWWSYY and CDR2 as QGS. The receptor was derived from a girl less than two years old who had congenital heart surgery. Sample: Vdelta1+ gamma-delta thymocytes from the thymus. Subset here: FACS-sorted CD3+ TCRalphabeta- TCRVdelta1+ TCRVdelta2- thymocytes. The chain uses TRDV1 and TRDJ1, with D uncertain. The CDR3 DNA is TGTGCTCTTGGGGAATTTGGTTACACCGATAAACTCATCTTT. It translates to CALGEFGYTDKLIF.